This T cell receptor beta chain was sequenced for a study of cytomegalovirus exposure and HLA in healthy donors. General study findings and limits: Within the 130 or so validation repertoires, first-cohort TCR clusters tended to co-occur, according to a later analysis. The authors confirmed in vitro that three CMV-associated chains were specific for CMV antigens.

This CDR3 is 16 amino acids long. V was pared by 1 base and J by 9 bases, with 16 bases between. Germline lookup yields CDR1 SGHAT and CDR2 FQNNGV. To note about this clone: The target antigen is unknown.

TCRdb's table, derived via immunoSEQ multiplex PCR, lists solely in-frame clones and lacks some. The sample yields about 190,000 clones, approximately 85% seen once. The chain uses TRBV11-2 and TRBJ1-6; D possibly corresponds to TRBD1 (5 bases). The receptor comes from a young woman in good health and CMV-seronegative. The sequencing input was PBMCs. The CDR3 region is CASSLGGGHHPSPLHF. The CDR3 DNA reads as TGTGCCAGCAGCTTAGGGGGCGGACACCACCCTTCACCCCTCCACTTT.